This T cell receptor (beta chain) was documented in a study of T cell changes during pregnancy in multiple sclerosis. This clone was seen only once. CDR1 and CDR2 from the germline V gene are SGHVS and FQNEAQ. CDR3 size: 13 residues. The V end lost 5 bases, the J end lost 1 base, and 8 bases lay between the germline ends. Produced via immunoSEQ multiplex PCR; TCRdb's table is partial and in-frame only. The sample yields 45,000 to 70,000 clones, 80% to 95% seen once. The V call is TRBV7-8, the J call TRBJ1-2; D gene unclear. This clonotype was obtained from a female donor with multiple sclerosis, enrolled in a pregnancy study. This specimen was CD4+ T cells from peripheral blood mononuclear cells, taken after pregnancy. The CDR3 region is CASSASSNYGYTF. Written as DNA, the CDR3 is TGTGCCAGCAGCGCCTCCAGTAACTATGGCTACACCTTC.